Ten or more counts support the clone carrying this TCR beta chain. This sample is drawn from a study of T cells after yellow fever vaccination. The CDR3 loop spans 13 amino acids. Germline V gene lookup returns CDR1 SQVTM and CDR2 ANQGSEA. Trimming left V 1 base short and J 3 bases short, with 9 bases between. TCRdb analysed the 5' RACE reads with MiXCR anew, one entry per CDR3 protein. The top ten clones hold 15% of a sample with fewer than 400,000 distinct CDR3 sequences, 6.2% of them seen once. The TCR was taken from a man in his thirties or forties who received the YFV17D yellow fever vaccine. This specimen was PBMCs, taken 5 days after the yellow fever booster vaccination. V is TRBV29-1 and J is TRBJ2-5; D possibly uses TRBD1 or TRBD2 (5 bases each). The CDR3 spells CSVEAGTEETQYF. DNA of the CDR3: TGCAGCGTTGAAGCCGGGACGGAAGAGACCCAGTACTTC.